This record looks at one T cell receptor (beta chain) sequence and its context. V was clipped by 6 bases and J by 2 bases, with 10 bases between them. The V gene's germline CDR1 is MNHNS and CDR2 SASEGT. The CDR3 sequence is 13 residues long. This specimen comes from a study of T cell changes during pregnancy in multiple sclerosis. The protocol was immunoSEQ multiplex PCR, while the TCRdb copy is restricted to in-frame clones and leaves out a portion. The profile shows about 98,000 clones, about 90% of them singletons. Sequenced material: peripheral blood, taken after pregnancy. The receptor's source is a female donor in good health, enrolled as a control in a pregnancy study. The V gene is TRBV6-1, the J gene TRBJ2-5; D might be TRBD1 (6 bases). In DNA, the CDR3 is TGTGCCAGCAGGGACAGACCACAAGAGACCCAGTACTTC. Protein product: CASRDRPQETQYF.